What follows is one T cell receptor beta chain and its context. Its target is not known. This entry is derived from a study of cytomegalovirus exposure and HLA in healthy donors. General observations from the study: In vitro, three CMV-associated chains proved specific for CMV antigens.

The CDR3 runs 14 residues. From germline, CDR1 is SEHNR and CDR2 FQNEAQ (reference sequence). With 3 bases removed from V and 4 bases from J, the gap between germline ends came to 12 bases. Primers included in the PCR were 60 Vbeta and 13 Jbeta primers. Produced via immunoSEQ multiplex PCR; TCRdb's table is partial and in-frame only. Of 100,000 or so clones listed, 65% to 85% are singletons. This clonotype was sampled from a woman aged 40 to 49 in good health and CMV-seronegative. The rearrangement links TRBV7-9 to TRBJ1-1; D is ambiguous. The sequencing input was PBMCs. Written as DNA, the CDR3 is TGTGCCAGCAGCTTGGTAGGCCAGGCCACTGAAGCTTTCTTT. Amino acids: CASSLVGQATEAFF.